Reported below is one T cell receptor beta chain. This specimen belongs to a study of blood T cell repertoires in COVID-19. As for the study in general: COVID-19 samples, acute and convalescent, were from the United States, Italy and Spain. T cells, B-cell-depleted T cells, or PBMCs supplied cDNA or gDNA.

Original methodology: Quantification of nucleated cells was approximated via reference gene primer amplification. Sequencing was performed with immunoSEQ multiplex PCR; in TCRdb, only in-frame clones are kept and a portion is missing. V and J calls and clone size come straight from that table; D and trimming were deduced from the DNA. This sample has about 200,000 clones, with approximately 88% found just once. V lost 4 bases and J lost 3; bases outside the gene matches: 2. CDR1 and CDR2 from the germline V gene are MDHEN and SYDVKM. The CDR3 consists of 15 residues. Sequencing input: peripheral blood. This TCR was sampled from a man in his forties with acute or convalescent COVID-19. The chain carries TRBV28 and TRBJ1-5; 11 nucleotides line up with TRBD1. The CDR3 region has the DNA TGTGCCAGCAGTTGGACAGGGGGCGACAATCAGCCCCAGCATTTT. Translated: CASSWTGGDNQPQHF.